Below are 26 T cell receptor beta chains sequenced from a single sample in a study of cytomegalovirus exposure and HLA in healthy donors. PCR involved 60 Vbeta and 13 Jbeta primers. The repertoire was sequenced with immunoSEQ multiplex PCR; TCRdb's copy has only in-frame clones and lacks some. Its clone listing holds 35,000 to 45,000 clones. Sequencing was carried out using PBMCs. These TCRs come from a male donor in good health and CMV-seronegative.

This chain connects TRBV7-2 to TRBJ1-1; no reliable D call. The V gene's germline CDR1 is SGHTA and CDR2 FQGNSA. The CDR3 totals 13 residues. V gave up 2 bases and J gave up 6 bases, with 10 bases separating them. CDR3 nucleotides: TGTGCCAGCAGCTTACAAAGGAGTGCTGAAGCTTTCTTT. It translates to CASSLQRSAEAFF.

On this clone itself: A read error may account for a junction end that differs from germline. The rearrangement uses TRBV19 and TRBJ2-7, with TRBD1 matching 8 bases. Germline assignment: CDR1 LNHDA and CDR2 SQIVND (reference sequence). This CDR3 spans 15 amino acids. In DNA, the CDR3 is TGTGCCAGTAGTCTCTATGGACAGGGATCCTGCGAGCAGTACTTC. This gives the protein CASSLYGQGSCEQYF. The full variable domain, completed using reference TRBV19 and TRBJ2-7, is DGGITQSPKYLFRKEGQNVTLSCEQNLNHDAMYWYRQDPGQGLRLIYYSQIVNDFQKGDIAEGYSVSREKKESFPLTVTSAQKNPTAFYLCASSLYGQGSCEQYFGPGTRLTVT.

The chain carries TRBV6-6 and TRBJ2-7; D unresolved. From germline, CDR1 is MNHNY and CDR2 SVGAGI (reference sequence). The CDR3 is 13 amino acids. V lost 2 bases to trimming and J lost 0 bases, with 5 bases between them. CDR3 DNA sequence: TGTGCCAGCAGTTACGAGAGCTCCTACGAGCAGTACTTC. Translating gives CASSYESSYEQYF.

The chain couples TRBV7-2 to TRBJ2-6; D is perhaps TRBD2 (6 bases). This CDR3 has 15 residues. Trimming took 3 bases from V and 4 from J, leaving 10 bases between them. Germline lookup yields CDR1 SGHTA and CDR2 FQGNSA. This CDR3 is CASSFGGLGANVLTF. DNA of the CDR3: TGTGCCAGCAGCTTTGGAGGGTTAGGGGCCAACGTCCTGACTTTC. The full variable domain, completed using reference TRBV7-2 and TRBJ2-6, is GAGVSQSPSNKVTEKGKDVELRCDPISGHTALYWYRQSLGQGLEFLIYFQGNSAPDKSGLPSDRFSAERTGGSVSTLTIQRTQQEDSAVYLCASSFGGLGANVLTFGAGSRLTVL.

In DNA form, the CDR3 reads TGTGCCAGCAGTTACGGGCAGGGTCCCGATGGCTACACCTTC. Amino acids: CASSYGQGPDGYTF. The genes are TRBV6-6 and TRBJ1-2, with D perhaps matching TRBD1 (5 bases). This CDR3 has 14 residues. CDR1 MNHNY and CDR2 SVGAGI come from the germline V gene (reference sequence). Trimming took 2 bases from V and 6 from J, leaving 13 bases between them.

The V gene is TRBV5-1, the J gene TRBJ2-3; 10 nucleotides match TRBD1. The CDR3 spans 17 residues. Germline-derived CDR1 and CDR2 are SGHRS and YFSETQ. The J segment lost 4 bases and the V segment lost 2 bases, leaving 10 bases of the junction unmatched. The CDR3 sequence: CASSLDRDRGTSDTQYF. CDR3 in DNA: TGCGCCAGCAGCTTAGACCGGGACAGGGGAACCTCAGATACGCAGTATTTT. Supplemented by reference TRBV5-1 and TRBJ2-3, the full variable domain reads KAGVTQTPRYLIKTRGQQVTLSCSPISGHRSVSWYQQTPGQGLQFLFEYFSETQRNKGNFPGRFSGRQFSNSRSEMNVSTLELGDSALYLCASSLDRDRGTSDTQYFGPGTRLTVL.

This sequence joins TRBV27 and TRBJ2-1; tentative D call: TRBD1 (6 bases). This CDR3 is built from 11 residues. CDR1 and CDR2 from the germline V gene are MNHEY and SMNVEV (reference sequence). The ends were cut back, 7 bases at V and 9 bases at J, with 10 bases in the middle. The CDR3 reads CASTQGIEQFF. The CDR3 nucleotides are TGTGCCAGCACGCAGGGGATTGAGCAGTTCTTC.

The chain joins TRBV2 to TRBJ1-2, with a tentative D call TRBD1 (6 bases). CDR3 length: 14 amino acids. Germline V gene data show CDR1 as SNHLY and CDR2 as FYNNEI. The V end was cut by 5 bases, the J end by 2 bases, with 12 bases between. DNA of the CDR3: TGTGCCAGCAGTCCCGGGACATGGAACTATGGCTACACCTTC. Translation gives CASSPGTWNYGYTF.

This chain joins TRBV10-3 and TRBJ2-7; 8 bases line up with TRBD2. CDR1 is ENHRY and CDR2 is SYGVKD in the germline V gene. The CDR3 extends over 14 amino acids. With 4 bases clipped from V and 5 bases from J, the junction kept 7 bases outside the gene matches. The CDR3, as DNA: TGTGCCATCAGTGCCGGGGGGGCGATGAACGAGCAGTACTTC. It yields the protein CAISAGGAMNEQYF.

V gene TRBV6-1 combines with J gene TRBJ1-5, with TRBD1 matching 7 bases. This CDR3 has 14 residues. The junction had 6 bases not matched to a gene; V was cut back by 10 bases and J by 0 bases. Germline loops: CDR1 MNHNS, CDR2 SASEGT. CDR3 DNA sequence: TGTGCCACCAAAACAGGGGTTAGCAATCAGCCCCAGCATTTT. It encodes CATKTGVSNQPQHF.

The V and J genes are TRBV29-1 and TRBJ2-7; perhaps TRBD1 as D (6 bases). Trimming removed 7 bases from V and 2 bases from J, with 18 bases in between. Germline loops: CDR1 SQVTM, CDR2 ANQGSEA. There are 14 residues in the CDR3. In DNA, the CDR3 is TGCAGCGCCTGCCGGGACACCATCCCCTACGAGCAGTACTTC. Translated: CSACRDTIPYEQYF.

This chain links TRBV28 with TRBJ2-7; D call uncertain. CDR3 length: 11 amino acids. Germline values: CDR1 MDHEN, CDR2 SYDVKM. The V end lost 6 bases, the J end lost 3 bases, and 6 bases lay between the germline ends. Here the CDR3 DNA reads TGTGCCAGCAGGAGTAGCTACGAGCAGTACTTC. This translates into CASRSSYEQYF. Supplemented by reference TRBV28 and TRBJ2-7, the full variable domain reads DVKVTQSSRYLVKRTGEKVFLECVQDMDHENMFWYRQDPGLGLRLIYFSYDVKMKEKGDIPEGYSVSREKKERFSLILESASTNQTSMYLCASRSSYEQYFGPGTRLTVT.

This chain connects TRBV14 to TRBJ2-1; TRBD1 is a possible D gene (5 bases). The CDR3 totals 13 residues. The V and J ends lost 1 base and 12 bases respectively, with 13 bases between them. The germline gives CDR1 SGHDN, CDR2 FVKESK. CDR3 nucleotide sequence: TGTGCCAGCAGCCAAGGTGTACAGGTCGGGCAGTTCTTC. Its translation: CASSQGVQVGQFF.

The V gene is TRBV7-9, the J gene TRBJ1-2; a weak D match, TRBD1 (5 bases). The CDR3 totals 15 residues. CDR1 is SEHNR and CDR2 is FQNEAQ in the germline V gene (reference sequence). Trimming pared 5 bases from V and 2 bases from J, leaving 15 bases between. CDR3 amino acids: CASSPRDLRNYGYTF. CDR3 DNA: TGTGCCAGCAGCCCGCGGGACCTACGGAACTATGGCTACACCTTC.

V is TRBV4-1 and J is TRBJ2-1; the match to TRBD2 covers 10 bases. Unmatched junction bases numbered 6, after V lost 3 bases and J lost 1 base. The CDR3 is 17 amino acids. Germline V CDR1 and CDR2: MGHRA, YSYEKL. CDR3 in amino acids: CASSHLIAGGSYNEQFF. Written as DNA, the CDR3 is TGCGCCAGCAGCCACTTGATAGCGGGGGGTTCCTACAATGAGCAGTTCTTC.

The rearrangement uses TRBV5-4 and TRBJ2-1, with 7 bases identical to TRBD2. Germline CDR1 reads SGHNT; CDR2 reads YYREEE (reference sequence). The CDR3 runs to 16 residues. The V and J ends lost 2 bases and 0 bases, in that order; junction bases with no gene match: 5. The CDR3 DNA follows: TGTGCCAGCAGCTTTCGGCGGGGGAGCTCCTACAATGAGCAGTTCTTC. Its protein product is CASSFRRGSSYNEQFF.

J is TRBJ1-2 and V is TRBV5-4; 9 bases align to TRBD1. The germline gives CDR1 SGHNT, CDR2 YYREEE (reference sequence). The V segment lost 3 bases and the J segment 2 bases; nucleotides outside the gene matches: 5. The CDR3 has 15 amino acids. For the CDR3, the DNA is TGTGCCAGCAGCTCGAAACAGGGGGCAAACTATGGCTACACCTTC. Translated, it gives CASSSKQGANYGYTF.

V gene TRBV5-1 combines with J gene TRBJ2-2; D is possibly TRBD1 (6 bases). The CDR3 runs 15 residues. V lost 0 bases to trimming and J lost 2 bases, with 8 bases between them. Germline values: CDR1 SGHRS, CDR2 YFSETQ. CDR3 nucleotide sequence: TGCGCCAGCAGCTTGGTCAGGGGAAACACCGGGGAGCTGTTTTTT. Translating gives CASSLVRGNTGELFF.

The chain has TRBV7-9 and TRBJ1-2; D may be TRBD1 (6 bases). Trimming removed 5 bases at V and 4 bases at J, with 17 bases between. The CDR3 is 15 residues long. The germline CDR1 and CDR2 sequences are SEHNR and FQNEAQ (reference sequence). CDR3 in amino acids: CASSPQQGVSYGYTF. The CDR3 DNA reads as TGTGCCAGCAGCCCCCAACAGGGAGTCAGCTATGGCTACACCTTC.

V usage is TRBV18 and J usage is TRBJ1-1; D uncertain. In germline, CDR1 is KGHSH, CDR2 LQKENI. V gave up 5 bases and J gave up 7 bases, with 11 bases separating them. The CDR3 covers 12 residues. CDR3 DNA: TGTGCCAGCTCAGATGACATCCATGAAGCTTTCTTT. Protein product: CASSDDIHEAFF.

The V call is TRBV7-6, the J call TRBJ2-3; D is possibly TRBD2 (7 bases). Germline CDR1 reads SGHVS; CDR2 reads FNYEAQ. The CDR3 covers 15 residues. Trimming cost V 0 bases and J 4 bases, with 11 bases left between them. Written as DNA, the CDR3 is TGTGCCAGCAGCTTAGCGGGGGGGCCATCAGATACGCAGTATTTT. Its protein is CASSLAGGPSDTQYF.

The V call is TRBV5-4, the J call TRBJ2-2; no firm D call. CDR3 length equals 14 residues. The germline V gene encodes CDR1 SGHNT and CDR2 YYREEE (reference sequence). Trimming stripped 2 bases from V and 6 bases from J, with 11 bases between. The CDR3 protein is CASSFGVAPGELFF. In nucleotides, the CDR3 is TGTGCCAGCAGCTTCGGAGTAGCCCCCGGGGAGCTGTTTTTT.

The V call is TRBV18, the J call TRBJ1-5; maybe TRBD1 (6 bases). The CDR3 is 14 residues long. Trimming removed 6 bases at V and 4 bases at J, with 13 bases between. Germline V gene lookup returns CDR1 KGHSH and CDR2 LQKENI. The CDR3 nucleotides read TGTGCCAGCTCGCAGGGACAACTAAATCAGCCCCAGCATTTT. Translating gives CASSQGQLNQPQHF.

The rearrangement joins TRBV6-6 to TRBJ1-5, with TRBD1 as a possible D gene (5 bases). This CDR3 region has 13 residues. Germline V gene data show CDR1 as MNHNY and CDR2 as SVGAGI (reference sequence). Trimming cost V 10 bases and J 6 bases, with 16 bases left between them. This chain's CDR3 is CATGRGYGQPQHF. In DNA, the CDR3 is TGTGCCACTGGGCGGGGCTATGGTCAGCCCCAGCATTTT.

The chain links TRBV19 to TRBJ2-3, with a weak D call TRBD2 (7 bases). The germline V gene encodes CDR1 LNHDA and CDR2 SQIVND (reference sequence). This CDR3 region has 18 residues. V was trimmed by 1 base and J by 2 bases, leaving 19 bases between them. The CDR3, as DNA: TGTGCCAGTAGTATAGCGGCGGGGGCCCTGCCCCACACAGATACGCAGTATTTT. Translated, it gives CASSIAAGALPHTDTQYF.

The V gene is TRBV2, the J gene TRBJ1-5; 7 bases fit TRBD1. The germline V gene has CDR1 SNHLY and CDR2 FYNNEI. The CDR3 is made up of 14 amino acids. Trimming at V came to 11 bases and at J to 2 bases, leaving 9 bases not matched to a gene. The CDR3 coding sequence is TGTGCCGGCGCCGGGACAGCGGGCAATCAGCCCCAGCATTTT. As protein: CAGAGTAGNQPQHF.